The 25 T cell receptor beta chains given below trace back to one sample, sequenced in a study of blood T cell repertoires in COVID-19. The data were produced by immunoSEQ multiplex PCR, yet TCRdb's version contains in-frame clones alone and is incomplete. This sample has 150,000 to 200,000 clones, with roughly 87% found just once. Input material: peripheral blood. These receptors were obtained from a human donor in a cohort sampled during active COVID-19.

The rearrangement joins TRBV14 to TRBJ2-7, with 7 bases lining up with TRBD2. Germline V gene lookup returns CDR1 SGHDN and CDR2 FVKESK. CDR3 length equals 18 residues. V trimming: 0 bases; J trimming: 0 bases; junction bases outside the gene matches: 11. CDR3: CASSQDRFGRTSSYEQYF. The CDR3 bases are TGTGCCAGCAGCCAAGATCGGTTCGGCAGGACTAGCTCCTACGAGCAGTACTTC.

This chain uses TRBV6-5 with TRBJ2-7; 7 nucleotides match TRBD2. V shed 7 bases, J shed 2 bases, and the junction held 8 bases outside the gene matches. The CDR3 has 14 residues. Per germline, CDR1 MNHEY and CDR2 SVGAGI. In nucleotides, the CDR3 is TGTGCCAGCAAGTTTAGCGGGCAACCCTACGAGCAGTACTTC. This translates into CASKFSGQPYEQYF.

The V gene is TRBV28, the J gene TRBJ1-5; 11 bases are a match to TRBD1. Unmatched junction bases numbered 0, after V lost 6 bases and J lost 5 bases. This CDR3 contains 13 residues. Germline CDR1 and CDR2: MDHEN and SYDVKM. The CDR3 loop is CASRGQGDQPQHF. CDR3 DNA: TGTGCCAGCAGGGGACAGGGGGATCAGCCCCAGCATTTT. Drawing the rest from reference TRBV28 and TRBJ1-5, the complete variable domain is DVKVTQSSRYLVKRTGEKVFLECVQDMDHENMFWYRQDPGLGLRLIYFSYDVKMKEKGDIPEGYSVSREKKERFSLILESASTNQTSMYLCASRGQGDQPQHFGDGTRLSIL.

CDR3 region: CASRPTGTAFEAFF. The CDR3 DNA sequence: TGTGCCAGCAGACCCACCGGGACAGCCTTCGAAGCTTTCTTT. The rearrangement links TRBV28 to TRBJ1-1, with 7 bases that match TRBD1. From germline, CDR1 is MDHEN and CDR2 SYDVKM. V was clipped by 6 bases and J by 8 bases; unmatched bases: 12. The CDR3 length is 14 residues.

The chain has TRBV2 and TRBJ2-7; a weak D match, TRBD1 (5 bases). Per germline, CDR1 SNHLY and CDR2 FYNNEI. V gave up 7 bases and J gave up 4 bases, with 17 bases separating them. The CDR3 spans 14 residues. CDR3 nucleotide sequence: TGTGCCAGCAAAGGGGAAGGGGCTAGGTACGAGCAGTACTTC. This encodes CASKGEGARYEQYF.

The genes are TRBV27 and TRBJ1-2, with TRBD1 matching 8 bases. CDR1 is MNHEY and CDR2 is SMNVEV in the germline V gene (reference sequence). The CDR3 contains 13 residues. V was clipped by 5 bases and J by 8 bases; unmatched bases: 7. Written as DNA, the CDR3 is TGTGCCAGCAGTCGACAGGGGTCAGGGGGCTACACCTTC. Amino acid sequence: CASSRQGSGGYTF.

This sequence joins TRBV7-9 and TRBJ2-7, with a weak D call TRBD2 (5 bases). The ends were cut back, 1 base at V and 9 bases at J, with 16 bases in the middle. The CDR3 has 14 residues. CDR1 SEHNR and CDR2 FQNEAQ come from the germline V gene (reference sequence). CDR3 sequence reads: CASSLVPSPEGQYF. The CDR3 bases are TGTGCCAGCAGCTTAGTACCCTCCCCTGAGGGGCAGTACTTC.

This chain joins TRBV30 and TRBJ2-7, with 13 bases identical to TRBD2. CDR3 length: 15 residues. The germline V gene encodes CDR1 GTSNPN and CDR2 SVGIG (reference sequence). With V trimmed by 2 bases and J by 2 bases, 3 bases remained unmatched. DNA of the CDR3: TGTGCCTGGAGTTCTACTAGCGGGAGGGCCTACGAGCAGTACTTC. The encoded protein is CAWSSTSGRAYEQYF. Full variable domain (remainder filled in from reference TRBV30 and TRBJ2-7): SQTIHQWPATLVQPVGSPLSLECTVEGTSNPNLYWYRQAAGRGLQLLFYSVGIGQISSEVPQNLSASRPQDRQFILSSKKLLLSDSGFYLCAWSSTSGRAYEQYFGPGTRLTVT.

The chain links TRBV9 to TRBJ1-6; unclear D gene. CDR1 and CDR2 from the germline V gene are SGDLS and YYNGEE. Trimming cost V 0 bases and J 0 bases, with 7 bases left between them. The CDR3 has 16 residues. The CDR3 coding sequence is TGTGCCAGCAGCGTAGACGTGAGCTCCTATAATTCACCCCTCCACTTT. Its translation: CASSVDVSSYNSPLHF.

This chain connects TRBV12-3 or TRBV12-4 to TRBJ2-7; 8 bases map to TRBD1. The CDR3 covers 13 residues. Germline trimming cut 7 bases from V and 4 bases from J; bases unmatched to any gene: 6. Here the CDR3 reads CASTPRDRYEQYF. The CDR3 bases are TGTGCCAGCACTCCTCGGGACAGGTACGAGCAGTACTTC.

This chain joins TRBV9 and TRBJ1-6; D gene ambiguous. Germline CDR1 reads SGDLS; CDR2 reads YYNGEE. The V end was cut by 0 bases, the J end by 7 bases, with 11 bases between. The CDR3 totals 15 residues. CDR3 bases: TGTGCCAGCAGCGTAGGAGGTCTCGGAAATTCACCCCTCCACTTT. Protein sequence: CASSVGGLGNSPLHF.

The chain is built from TRBV6-2 or TRBV6-3 and TRBJ1-2; D unclear. CDR1 is MNHEY and CDR2 is SVGEGT in the germline V gene. V was shortened by 3 bases and J by 3 bases, with 11 bases between the two germline ends. CDR3 length: 14 amino acids. CDR3 sequence (DNA): TGTGCCAGCAGTTATCGAAGGACTGACTATGGCTACACCTTC. This codes for CASSYRRTDYGYTF.

The chain joins TRBV10-3 to TRBJ2-3; 7 bases match TRBD1. J lost 4 bases, V lost 6 bases, and 4 bases had no gene match. The CDR3 has 13 amino acids. Germline CDR1 and CDR2: ENHRY and SYGVKD. The CDR3 coding sequence is TGTGCCATCAGCCCTGGACAGGCAGATACGCAGTATTTT. This encodes CAISPGQADTQYF.

The chain is built from TRBV2 and TRBJ2-7; a possible D gene is TRBD2 (6 bases). Germline CDR1 reads SNHLY; CDR2 reads FYNNEI. The CDR3 has 17 amino acids. V was pared by 6 bases and J by 6 bases, with 27 bases between. In DNA form, the CDR3 reads TGTGCCAGCAGGGACTACCTCAGTCGGAGTCCCCCTCTCGAGCAGTACTTC. It translates to CASRDYLSRSPPLEQYF.

The V gene is TRBV9, the J gene TRBJ1-4, with D perhaps matching TRBD1 (5 bases). V was clipped by 4 bases and J by 7 bases, with 23 bases between them. The germline gives CDR1 SGDLS, CDR2 YYNGEE. CDR3 length: 17 amino acids. The CDR3 region has the DNA TGTGCCAGCAGCCCTGGGTCCCCCCTCAGGGTGGGTGAAAAACTGTTTTTT. This translates into CASSPGSPLRVGEKLFF.

The V call is TRBV28, the J call TRBJ1-6; D unclear. The CDR3 runs 12 residues. Germline-derived CDR1 and CDR2 are MDHEN and SYDVKM. The V end lost 5 bases, the J end lost 10 bases, and 9 bases lay between the germline ends. CDR3 in amino acids: CASSPPESPLHF. DNA for the CDR3: TGTGCCAGCAGTCCCCCCGAGTCACCCCTCCACTTT.

The chain combines TRBV11-3 with TRBJ2-5; 9 bases fit TRBD1. There are 12 residues in the CDR3. Germline V gene data show CDR1 as SGHNT and CDR2 as YENEEA. With V trimmed by 6 bases and J by 5 bases, 1 base remained unmatched. The CDR3 DNA follows: TGTGCCAGCAGACAGGGGGCTGAGACCCAGTACTTC. Translated, it gives CASRQGAETQYF.

The chain is built from TRBV27 and TRBJ2-2; 8 positions agree with TRBD2. V lost 7 bases, J lost 6 bases, and 16 bases stayed unmatched. Germline V gives CDR1 MNHEY, CDR2 SMNVEV (reference sequence). The CDR3 extends over 17 amino acids. This CDR3 reads CASTHISGLVIAGELFF. In nucleotides, the CDR3 is TGTGCCAGCACCCATATCTCGGGACTAGTAATCGCCGGGGAGCTGTTTTTT.

Only one count was recorded for this clone. The chain uses TRBV5-5 and TRBJ2-2; TRBD1 might be the D (6 bases). Trimming took 1 base from V and 6 from J, leaving 16 bases between them. Germline V gene lookup returns CDR1 SGHKS and CDR2 YYEKEE (reference sequence). The CDR3 is made up of 16 amino acids. CDR3 sequence (DNA): TGTGCCAGCAGCTTGCTCAGGGGTGAGGGTTCCGGGGAGCTGTTTTTT. This translates into CASSLLRGEGSGELFF.

V gene TRBV6-6 combines with J gene TRBJ2-2; TRBD1 is a possible D gene (6 bases). Trimming removed 6 bases from V and 3 bases from J, with 14 bases in between. This CDR3 is 15 amino acids long. The germline CDR1 and CDR2 sequences are MNHNY and SVGAGI (reference sequence). Written as DNA, the CDR3 is TGTGCCAGCAGCCTCCAGGGGACGGACACCGGGGAGCTGTTTTTT. This codes for CASSLQGTDTGELFF.

The chain joins TRBV2 to TRBJ2-7; 8 positions match TRBD1. With V trimmed by 6 bases and J by 2 bases, 3 bases remained unmatched. The CDR3 runs 13 residues. Germline CDR1 and CDR2: SNHLY and FYNNEI. CDR3 bases: TGTGCCAGCAGGGACAGGGCGGCCTACGAGCAGTACTTC. This encodes CASRDRAAYEQYF.

The chain is built from TRBV6-2 or TRBV6-3 and TRBJ2-1; 12 bases match TRBD2. Germline V gives CDR1 MNHEY, CDR2 SVGEGT. CDR3 length: 15 amino acids. V gave up 6 bases and J gave up 11 bases; unmatched junction bases: 11. The CDR3 sequence: CASSPPGTSGPKQFF. In nucleotides, the CDR3 is TGTGCCAGCAGCCCCCCCGGGACTAGCGGGCCAAAGCAGTTCTTC.

The rearrangement joins TRBV19 to TRBJ2-3; D remains ambiguous. The CDR3 covers 16 residues. The V and J ends lost 6 bases and 6 bases respectively, with 22 bases between them. Germline CDR1 is LNHDA and CDR2 is SQIVND (reference sequence). DNA of the CDR3: TGTGCCAGTAGCCCCAATAGTTGGAGACTGGTGGATACGCAGTATTTT. This translates into CASSPNSWRLVDTQYF. Looking up the rest from reference TRBV19 and TRBJ2-3 gives the full variable domain: DGGITQSPKYLFRKEGQNVTLSCEQNLNHDAMYWYRQDPGQGLRLIYYSQIVNDFQKGDIAEGYSVSREKKESFPLTVTSAQKNPTAFYLCASSPNSWRLVDTQYFGPGTRLTVL.

The chain uses TRBV11-3 and TRBJ2-4; TRBD1 matches at 9 bases. Losses at the gene ends were 4 bases for V and 5 bases for J; bases not matched to a gene: 0. CDR3 length equals 13 residues. The germline V gene has CDR1 SGHNT and CDR2 YENEEA. The CDR3 here is CASSWDRENIQYF. In DNA form, the CDR3 reads TGTGCCAGCAGCTGGGACAGGGAAAACATTCAGTACTTC.

The chain has TRBV7-2 and TRBJ2-5; a weak D match, TRBD2 (6 bases). CDR1 is SGHTA, CDR2 FQGNSA, per germline. The V end was cut by 2 bases, the J end by 3 bases, with 16 bases between. The CDR3 extends over 16 amino acids. The chain's CDR3 is CASSLSWLAFEETQYF. The DNA of the CDR3 is TGTGCCAGCAGCTTATCGTGGCTAGCGTTCGAAGAGACCCAGTACTTC.